The text below deals with one TCR beta chain. The antigen is undetermined. This entry is derived from a study of regulatory and conventional T cells in RAG deficiency. Blood CD4+ CD25-low CD127-high conventional T cells supplied the genomic DNA template. Study-wide results and caveats: Compared with controls, unique Treg TCR beta sequences dropped approximately 100-fold in Omenn syndrome and CID/AS.

This CDR3 is 15 amino acids long. Trimming took 0 bases from V and 5 from J, leaving 14 bases between them. CDR1 and CDR2 from the germline V gene are SGDLS and YYNGEE. Assay used: immunoSEQ multiplex PCR; TCRdb lists only in-frame clones, some missing. Among 20,000 to 25,000 clones listed, around 92% were seen once. This same sample was also taken into another study, of regulatory T cells. As reported in that work: The primer mix had 52 TRBV and 13 TRBJ primers.

This receptor was obtained from a human donor in good health. Sequencing was done on a sample of CD4+ T cells sorted from blood. V and J are TRBV9 and TRBJ1-1; TRBD1 is a possible D gene (5 bases). The CDR3 loop is CASSVGGGRGTEAFF. In DNA, the CDR3 is TGTGCCAGCAGCGTAGGTGGGGGAAGAGGTACTGAAGCTTTCTTT.